This T cell receptor (beta chain) is from a study of PD-1 and CTLA-4 blockade in melanoma. Trimming removed 5 bases at V and 2 bases at J, with 9 bases between. This CDR3 has 13 residues. CDR1 and CDR2 from the germline V gene are PRHDT and FYEKMQ (reference sequence). Assay: immunoSEQ multiplex PCR; the TCRdb copy retains only in-frame clones and omits some. This sample has roughly 30,000 clones, with approximately 90% found just once. Specimen: CD8+ T cells from peripheral blood, collected from a patient given anti-PD-1 treatment. The V and J genes are TRBV13 and TRBJ1-2; D is possibly TRBD1 (6 bases). This TCR was sampled from a human donor with melanoma. CDR3 sequence: CASSLTGNYGYTF. The DNA for the CDR3 is TGTGCCAGCAGCCTGACAGGAAACTATGGCTACACCTTC.